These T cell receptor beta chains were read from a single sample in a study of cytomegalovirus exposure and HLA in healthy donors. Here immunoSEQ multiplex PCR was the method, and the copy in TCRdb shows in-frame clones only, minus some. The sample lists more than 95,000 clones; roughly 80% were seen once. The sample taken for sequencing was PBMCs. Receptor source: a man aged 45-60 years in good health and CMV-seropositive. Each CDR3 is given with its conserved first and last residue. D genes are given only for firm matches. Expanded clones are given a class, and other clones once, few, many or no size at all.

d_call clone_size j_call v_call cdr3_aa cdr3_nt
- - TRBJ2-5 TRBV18 CASSRNTPLEIQTQYF TGTGCCAGCTCCCGAAACACCCCCCTGGAGATCCAGACCCAGTACTTC
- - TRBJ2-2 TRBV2 CASSSPGLSANTGELFF TGTGCCAGCAGTTCCCCGGGACTTTCCGCGAACACCGGGGAGCTGTTTTTT
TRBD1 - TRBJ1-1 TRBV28 CASRGDRSRAFF TGTGCCAGCAGGGGGGACAGGTCTCGCGCTTTCTTT
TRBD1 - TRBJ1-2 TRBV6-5 CASQQGTGGYTF TGTGCCAGCCAACAGGGGACCGGGGGCTACACCTTC
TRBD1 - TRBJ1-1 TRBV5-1 CASSSPGQGPRGTEAFF TGCGCCAGCAGCTCTCCGGGACAGGGACCACGGGGCACTGAAGCTTTCTTT
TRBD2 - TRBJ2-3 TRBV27 CASRRDGGSVPTDTQYF TGTGCCAGCAGGAGGGACGGCGGGAGCGTACCCACAGATACGCAGTATTTT
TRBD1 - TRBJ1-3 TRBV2 CASEGTGLGNTIYF TGTGCCAGCGAAGGGACAGGGCTCGGAAACACCATATATTTT
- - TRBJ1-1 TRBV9 CASSVGTSNTEAFF TGTGCCAGCAGCGTCGGGACATCGAACACTGAAGCTTTCTTT
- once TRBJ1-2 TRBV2 CASSVETVYGYTF TGTGCCAGCAGTGTTGAGACAGTCTATGGCTACACCTTC
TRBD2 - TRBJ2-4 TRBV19 CASSNLGRAGDIQYF TGTGCCAGTAGTAACCTGGGGAGGGCCGGTGACATTCAGTACTTC
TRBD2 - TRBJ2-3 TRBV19 CASSGLAGRTDTQYF TGTGCCAGTAGTGGACTAGCGGGACGAACAGATACGCAGTATTTT
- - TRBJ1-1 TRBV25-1 CASSRGTEAFF TGTGCCAGCAGCCGCGGCACTGAAGCTTTCTTT
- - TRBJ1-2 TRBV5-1 CASSLGDRTLNYGYTF TGCGCCAGCAGCTTGGGAGACAGAACACTTAACTATGGCTACACCTTC
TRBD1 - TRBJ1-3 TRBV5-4 CASSSTTGYSGNTIYF TGTGCCAGCAGCTCTACGACAGGGTACTCTGGAAACACCATATATTTT
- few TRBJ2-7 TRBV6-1 CASSEAGFGGVEQYF TGTGCCAGCAGTGAAGCGGGATTTGGAGGGGTCGAGCAGTACTTC
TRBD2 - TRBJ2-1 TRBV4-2 CASSRGSGTSGIDEQFF TGTGCCAGCAGCCGAGGGTCGGGGACTAGCGGGATCGATGAGCAGTTCTTC
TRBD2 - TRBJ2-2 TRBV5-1 CASSLSGGANTGELFF TGCGCCAGCAGCCTTAGCGGGGGAGCGAACACCGGGGAGCTGTTTTTT
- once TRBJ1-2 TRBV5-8 CASSPRGVLLLYGYTF TGTGCCAGCAGCCCCCGGGGGGTACTCCTCCTCTATGGCTACACCTTC
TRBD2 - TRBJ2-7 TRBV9 CASSFEPGLAGGIRSLEQYF TGTGCCAGCAGCTTCGAGCCGGGACTAGCGGGAGGGATCCGGTCCCTCGAGCAGTACTTC
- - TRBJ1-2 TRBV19 CASSMEALFAGYTF TGTGCCAGTAGTATGGAGGCCCTCTTCGCTGGCTACACCTTC
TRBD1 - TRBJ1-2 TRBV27 CASSPSTGDGYTF TGTGCCAGCAGTCCCTCGACAGGGGACGGCTACACCTTC
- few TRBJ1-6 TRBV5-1 CASSLGGGGSSYNSPLHF TGCGCCAGCAGCTTGGGGGGCGGGGGAAGCTCCTATAATTCACCCCTCCACTTT
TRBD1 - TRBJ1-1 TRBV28 CASSPTTGGMAEAFF TGTGCCAGCAGCCCCACCACAGGGGGCATGGCTGAAGCTTTCTTT
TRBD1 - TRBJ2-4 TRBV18 CASSPPGQGAGNIQYF TGTGCCAGCTCACCACCGGGACAGGGGGCTGGAAACATTCAGTACTTC
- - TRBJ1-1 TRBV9 CASSPTGGGFMNTEAFF TGTGCCAGCAGCCCAACGGGGGGGGGTTTTATGAACACTGAAGCTTTCTTT
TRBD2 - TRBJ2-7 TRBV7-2 CASSSRTSGGRPEQYF TGTGCCAGCAGCTCCCGAACTAGCGGGGGAAGGCCCGAGCAGTACTTC
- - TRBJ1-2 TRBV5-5 CASSLGDTRPGYTF TGTGCCAGCAGCTTGGGAGACACCCGTCCTGGCTACACCTTC
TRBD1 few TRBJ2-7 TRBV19 CASSDLQGKGEQYF TGTGCCAGTAGTGACCTACAGGGGAAGGGCGAGCAGTACTTC
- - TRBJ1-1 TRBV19 CASTPQPDVTEAFF TGTGCCAGTACCCCACAACCCGATGTCACTGAAGCTTTCTTT
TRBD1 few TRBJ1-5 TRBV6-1 CASSEAAGGFQPQHF TGTGCCAGCAGTGAAGCGGCAGGGGGCTTTCAGCCCCAGCATTTT
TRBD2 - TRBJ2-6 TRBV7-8 CASSAEAILAGGSGANVLTF TGTGCCAGCAGCGCAGAAGCGATCCTCGCGGGGGGATCTGGGGCCAACGTCCTGACTTTC
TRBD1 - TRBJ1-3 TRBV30 CAWGQGNSGNTIYF TGTGCCTGGGGACAGGGTAACTCTGGAAACACCATATATTTT
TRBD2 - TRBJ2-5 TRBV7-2 CASSFLAGRETQYF TGTGCCAGCAGCTTCCTAGCGGGAAGAGAGACCCAGTACTTC
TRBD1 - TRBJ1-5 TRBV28 CASLEGTGSQPQHF TGTGCCAGCTTGGAGGGGACAGGGAGTCAGCCCCAGCATTTT
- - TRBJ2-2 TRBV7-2 CASSSHGQPAVELFF TGTGCCAGCAGCAGCCACGGACAGCCCGCCGTTGAGCTGTTTTTT
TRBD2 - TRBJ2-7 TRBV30 CAWRSGRELSEQYF TGTGCCTGGAGATCTGGGCGGGAGTTAAGCGAGCAGTACTTC
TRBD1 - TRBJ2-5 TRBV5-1 CASSTGTEQETQYF TGCGCCAGCAGCACTGGGACAGAGCAAGAGACCCAGTACTTC
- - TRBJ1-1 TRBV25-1 CASSTTANTEAFF TGTGCCAGCAGTACGACAGCTAACACTGAAGCTTTCTTT
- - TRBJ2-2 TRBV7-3 CASSLIQAGELFF TGTGCCAGCAGCTTAATACAGGCGGGGGAGCTGTTTTTT
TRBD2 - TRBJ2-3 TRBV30 CAWTSGLGVTDTQYF TGTGCCTGGACCTCGGGACTAGGGGTCACAGATACGCAGTATTTT
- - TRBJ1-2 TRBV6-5 CASTLDSLANYGYTF TGTGCCAGCACCTTAGATAGTCTGGCTAACTATGGCTACACCTTC
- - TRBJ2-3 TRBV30 CAWSPGQLGDTQYF TGTGCCTGGAGTCCGGGACAATTGGGGGATACGCAGTATTTT
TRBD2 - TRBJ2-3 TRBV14 CASSPRLAGGSDTQYF TGTGCCAGCAGCCCTCGACTAGCGGGGGGATCAGATACGCAGTATTTT
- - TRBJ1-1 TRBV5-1 CASSLFRGNTEAFF TGCGCCAGCAGCTTGTTCAGGGGGAACACTGAAGCTTTCTTT
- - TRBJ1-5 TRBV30 CAWSSGLGNQPQHF TGTGCCTGGAGTAGCGGGCTTGGAAACCAGCCCCAGCATTTT
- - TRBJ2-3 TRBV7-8 CASSLVAGSIGADTQYF TGTGCCAGCAGCTTAGTAGCAGGGTCTATTGGGGCAGATACGCAGTATTTT
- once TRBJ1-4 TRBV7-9 CASSPGGLATNEKLFF TGTGCCAGCAGCCCCGGGGGACTAGCAACTAATGAAAAACTGTTTTTT
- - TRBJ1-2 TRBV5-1 CASSSSDSYGYTF TGCGCCAGCAGCTCCTCGGACAGTTATGGCTACACCTTC
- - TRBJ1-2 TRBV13 CASSFDAGNYGYTF TGTGCCAGCAGCTTCGACGCAGGGAACTATGGCTACACCTTC
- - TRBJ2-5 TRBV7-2 CASSRPGETQYF TGTGCCAGCAGCCGACCGGGGGAGACCCAGTACTTC